These T cell receptor beta chains were read from a single sample in a study of radiotherapy plus CTLA-4 blockade in lung cancer. Profiling relied on immunoSEQ multiplex PCR, and the TCRdb table lists in-frame clones only, not all of them. Here the sample spans 85,000 to 100,000 clones, about 87% being singletons. This specimen consisted of peripheral blood, obtained from a patient treated with radiotherapy plus ipilimumab. These receptors were obtained from a human donor with non-small cell lung cancer that progressed on radiotherapy plus ipilimumab. Both conserved end residues are trimmed from each CDR3. The order of the fields is J gene, D gene, V gene, CDR3 protein. D genes are given only for firm matches.

j_gene: TRBJ1-4
d_gene: .
v_gene: TRBV4-1
CDR3aa: ASSQETVLNEKLF

j_gene: TRBJ1-1
d_gene: .
v_gene: TRBV9
CDR3aa: ASSVGSENTEAF

j_gene: TRBJ2-5
d_gene: TRBD2
v_gene: TRBV5-6
CDR3aa: ASSRYGTSFQETQY

j_gene: TRBJ2-1
d_gene: TRBD1
v_gene: TRBV2
CDR3aa: ASISGQGPYNEQF

j_gene: TRBJ2-7
d_gene: TRBD1
v_gene: TRBV5-6
CDR3aa: ASSLGPFQGAWVDEQY

j_gene: TRBJ1-2
d_gene: TRBD1
v_gene: TRBV5-1
CDR3aa: ASSPGDSYGYT

j_gene: TRBJ1-2
d_gene: TRBD1
v_gene: TRBV5-8
CDR3aa: ASSLGGSWTGSYGYT

j_gene: TRBJ2-6
d_gene: .
v_gene: TRBV10-3
CDR3aa: AISESGGPGANVLT

j_gene: TRBJ1-2
d_gene: TRBD1
v_gene: TRBV6-6
CDR3aa: ASRSDRGNYGYT

j_gene: TRBJ2-7
d_gene: .
v_gene: TRBV11-1
CDR3aa: ASSLAGYEQY

j_gene: TRBJ1-2
d_gene: .
v_gene: TRBV19
CDR3aa: ASSTGLLYGYT

j_gene: TRBJ1-2
d_gene: .
v_gene: TRBV5-6
CDR3aa: ASSLRRGQYVNYGYT

j_gene: TRBJ2-7
d_gene: .
v_gene: TRBV9
CDR3aa: ASSVGDYEQY

j_gene: TRBJ2-2
d_gene: .
v_gene: TRBV5-6
CDR3aa: ASSLWQRNTGELF

j_gene: TRBJ1-1
d_gene: .
v_gene: TRBV6-1
CDR3aa: ASSPVEGSNTEAF

j_gene: TRBJ2-7
d_gene: .
v_gene: TRBV19
CDR3aa: ASSMRYESYEQY

j_gene: TRBJ2-2
d_gene: .
v_gene: TRBV27
CDR3aa: ASSLWSGPTNTGELF

j_gene: TRBJ2-7
d_gene: TRBD1
v_gene: TRBV9
CDR3aa: ASSVGTEYVEQY

j_gene: TRBJ2-1
d_gene: TRBD2
v_gene: TRBV9
CDR3aa: ASSVARGSGRVHEQF

j_gene: TRBJ2-7
d_gene: .
v_gene: TRBV5-1
CDR3aa: ASSLEGGVSYEQY

j_gene: TRBJ2-3
d_gene: TRBD2
v_gene: TRBV6-5
CDR3aa: ASSYSGLAVRDTQY

j_gene: TRBJ1-4
d_gene: .
v_gene: TRBV2
CDR3aa: ATTGTTNEKLF

j_gene: TRBJ1-1
d_gene: .
v_gene: TRBV25-1
CDR3aa: ASSESQGSGAF

j_gene: TRBJ1-2
d_gene: .
v_gene: TRBV21-1
CDR3aa: ASSKEAGGVYGYT

j_gene: TRBJ1-2
d_gene: TRBD1
v_gene: TRBV29-1
CDR3aa: SVERPAGGSLESDGYT

j_gene: TRBJ2-1
d_gene: TRBD2
v_gene: TRBV7-6
CDR3aa: ASSPGLAGVVEQF

j_gene: TRBJ1-2
d_gene: .
v_gene: TRBV7-2
CDR3aa: ASSLLEG

j_gene: TRBJ1-2
d_gene: .
v_gene: TRBV10-3
CDR3aa: AISEDWQSYGYT

j_gene: TRBJ2-2
d_gene: .
v_gene: TRBV5-1
CDR3aa: ASSGASGNTGELF